A single TCR beta chain is shown here with its context. The source of the sample is a study of blood T cell repertoires in COVID-19. Study summary: Whether acute or convalescent, the COVID-19 samples came from the United States, Italy and Spain. T cells, B-cell-depleted T cells, or PBMCs supplied cDNA or gDNA.

In the authors' workflow: Estimates of nucleated cell counts were drawn from the amplification of reference gene primers. Method: immunoSEQ multiplex PCR; TCRdb's copy keeps in-frame clones and lacks some. V, J and clone size were drawn from that table, and D and trimming were deduced from the DNA. The data show roughly 200,000 clones, approximately 83% seen once. This TCR was sampled from a human donor with active or convalescent COVID-19. The donor label of this sample is uncertain. Sequenced sample: peripheral blood.

The CDR3: CASSASLAGLSTDTQYF. The CDR3 DNA sequence: TGTGCCAGCAGCGCCTCGTTAGCGGGGCTTAGCACAGATACGCAGTATTTT. V usage is TRBV9 and J usage is TRBJ2-3; 8 positions match TRBD2. V gave up 3 bases and J gave up 0 bases; unmatched junction bases: 9. The CDR3 spans 17 residues. CDR1 and CDR2 from the germline V gene are SGDLS and YYNGEE.